These 9 T cell receptor beta chains were sequenced from one sample in a study of T cell repertoires in cytomegalovirus infection. TCRdb re-derived calls from the reads in MiXCR, one entry per CDR3 protein. The sample contains approximately 750,000 distinct CDR3 sequences, roughly a third of which appear only once. The specimen was PBMCs. Receptors were obtained from a human donor in good health (CMV status not recorded). Some clones in this sample may be carry-over from other donors' samples.

CDR3 loop: CASSYSLGIGDFIAFF. The CDR3 DNA reads TGTGCCAGCAGTTACTCGCTGGGAATAGGGGATTTCATAGCTTTCTTT. This chain links TRBV6-8 with TRBJ1-1; D is possibly TRBD1 (5 bases). Trimming removed 0 bases from V and 10 bases from J, with 21 bases in between. The CDR3 sequence is 16 residues long. The germline gives CDR1 MNHGY, CDR2 SAAAGT.

The CDR3 DNA is TGCAGTGCAATACACACAGGGGGAATAGGCGAGCAGTACTTC. This sequence encodes CSAIHTGGIGEQYF. The rearrangement links TRBV20-1 to TRBJ2-7; TRBD1 matches 8 bases. CDR1 DFQATT and CDR2 SNEGSKA come from the germline V gene (reference sequence). J lost 6 bases, V lost 6 bases, and 13 bases had no gene match. The CDR3 is 14 residues long.

This clonotype has ten or more counts. The chain recombines TRBV7-8 with TRBJ2-1; 7 positions match TRBD2. This CDR3 has 16 residues. Germline V gene lookup returns CDR1 SGHVS and CDR2 FQNEAQ. J gave up 8 bases and V 0 bases, and 10 bases lay outside the gene matches. CDR3 protein: CASSLARRGSLDEQFF. The CDR3 coding sequence is TGTGCCAGCAGCTTAGCGCGGCGCGGGAGTTTGGATGAGCAGTTCTTC.

The CDR3 coding sequence is TGTGCCAGCAGTGAACAGGGGCAGGAAAAACTGTTTTTT. Protein sequence: CASSEQGQEKLFF. V and J are TRBV25-1 and TRBJ1-4, with a tentative D call TRBD1 (6 bases). This CDR3 has 13 residues. CDR1 and CDR2 from the germline V gene are MGHDK and SYGVNS. Trimming pared 2 bases from V and 8 bases from J, leaving 9 bases between. Combining the CDR3 with reference TRBV25-1 and TRBJ1-4 gives the whole variable domain EADIYQTPRYLVIGTGKKITLECSQTMGHDKMYWYQQDPGMELHLIHYSYGVNSTEKGDLSSESTVSRIRTEHFPLTLESARPSHTSQYLCASSEQGQEKLFFGSGTQLSVL.

The chain's CDR3 is CASSPLWSGGADGGTDTQYF. CDR3 in DNA: TGCGCCAGCAGCCCCCTCTGGAGCGGGGGGGCCGATGGTGGAACAGATACGCAGTATTTT. The chain recombines TRBV5-1 with TRBJ2-3; 10 bases fit TRBD2. Looked up from germline, CDR1 is SGHRS and CDR2 is YFSETQ. Trimming at V came to 4 bases and at J to 3 bases, leaving 20 bases not matched to a gene. There are 20 residues in the CDR3.

The genes are TRBV7-9 and TRBJ2-7, with 10 nucleotides matching TRBD1. Germline trimming cut 4 bases from V and 6 bases from J; bases unmatched to any gene: 12. CDR1 is SEHNR and CDR2 is FQNEAQ in the germline V gene (reference sequence). The CDR3 extends over 16 amino acids. CDR3 sequence: CASSSTLTGGIAEQYF. CDR3 nucleotide sequence: TGTGCCAGCAGCTCCACCCTGACAGGGGGCATTGCCGAGCAGTACTTC.

This clonotype was recorded at least ten times. The chain carries TRBV12-3 or TRBV12-4 and TRBJ2-7, with D unresolved. This CDR3 spans 12 amino acids. Trimming cost V 5 bases and J 4 bases, with 9 bases left between them. The CDR3 loop reads CASSPGRYEQYF. Written as DNA, the CDR3 is TGTGCCAGCAGTCCAGGCAGGTACGAGCAGTACTTC.

This clonotype was seen a few times. This chain joins TRBV5-1 and TRBJ1-3; 8 nucleotides match TRBD1. This CDR3 region has 15 residues. Germline CDR1 reads SGHRS; CDR2 reads YFSETQ. Germline trimming cut 4 bases from V and 2 bases from J; bases unmatched to any gene: 5. The CDR3 nucleotides read TGCGCCAGCAGCCCGGTGACAGGGGCTGGAAACACCATATATTTT. Its translation is CASSPVTGAGNTIYF.

This clonotype has a handful of counts. V usage is TRBV5-6 and J usage is TRBJ2-7; the match to TRBD2 covers 7 bases. This CDR3 has 14 amino acids. Germline assignment: CDR1 SGHDT and CDR2 YYEEEE. With 5 bases clipped from V and 4 bases from J, the junction kept 9 bases outside the gene matches. The DNA of the CDR3 is TGTGCCAGCAGACTCGGGGGGACTGGATACGAGCAGTACTTC. Protein sequence: CASRLGGTGYEQYF.